Listed here are 26 T cell receptor beta chains from one sample, sequenced in a study of long-term antiretroviral therapy in people with HIV. Sequencing relied on immunoSEQ assay v3.0, run at survey level. Measured with immunoSEQ multiplex PCR; TCRdb has only the in-frame clones, and not every one. The table includes approximately 16,000 clones, approximately 72% detected once. The material sequenced was unsorted PBMCs, taken approximately 3.2 years after starting antiretroviral therapy. Receptors originate from a woman aged 40 to 49 with HIV.

There are a few counts of this clone. The rearrangement uses TRBV29-1 and TRBJ1-2; 10 nucleotides align to TRBD1. The germline V gene encodes CDR1 SQVTM and CDR2 ANQGSEA. V shed 7 bases and J 2 bases; nucleotides not matched to a gene: 4. The CDR3 length is 13 residues. The DNA for the CDR3 is TGCAGCGCCCTGGGACAGGGGAACTATGGCTACACCTTC. Residues: CSALGQGNYGYTF. Supplemented by reference TRBV29-1 and TRBJ1-2, the full variable domain reads SAVISQKPSRDICQRGTSLTIQCQVDSQVTMMFWYRQQPGQSLTLIATANQGSEATYESGFVIDKFPISRPNLTFSTLTVSNMSPEDSSIYLCSALGQGNYGYTFGSGTRLTVV.

The rearrangement joins TRBV7-9 to TRBJ1-5; no clear D. Per germline, CDR1 SEHNR and CDR2 FQNEAQ (reference sequence). This CDR3 contains 17 residues. V dropped 1 base and J dropped 2 bases, with 15 bases sitting between them. The CDR3 DNA follows: TGTGCCAGCAGCTTAGTTCGTGGAGGTCTGGGCAATCAGCCCCAGCATTTT. Its protein is CASSLVRGGLGNQPQHF.

The table lists this clone with a few counts. The V call is TRBV6-6, the J call TRBJ1-2, with D maybe TRBD1 (6 bases). The CDR3 sequence is 13 residues long. Trimming stripped 1 base from V and 8 bases from J, with 11 bases between. Germline V gives CDR1 MNHNY, CDR2 SVGAGI (reference sequence). For the CDR3, the DNA is TGTGCCAGCAGTTACTTAGGGGGGGAGGGCTACACCTTC. Protein product: CASSYLGGEGYTF.

CDR3 loop: CASSSPASGGSLAYEQYF. The CDR3, as DNA: TGTGCCAGCAGCTCCCCTGCTAGCGGGGGGTCCCTGGCCTACGAGCAGTACTTC. The rearrangement links TRBV7-9 to TRBJ2-7; 11 bases map to TRBD2. The CDR3 totals 18 residues. CDR1 is SEHNR, CDR2 FQNEAQ, per germline (reference sequence). V dropped 4 bases and J dropped 2; count of bases not matched to a gene: 13.

V usage is TRBV27 and J usage is TRBJ2-2; 7 bases map to TRBD2. The J segment lost 6 bases and the V segment lost 4 bases, leaving 8 bases of the junction unmatched. Per germline, CDR1 MNHEY and CDR2 SMNVEV (reference sequence). The CDR3 has 15 residues. CDR3 sequence (DNA): TGTGCCAGCAGTTCCCAGGCGGGGGTTCCCGGGGAGCTGTTTTTT. Residues: CASSSQAGVPGELFF.

V gene TRBV27 combines with J gene TRBJ1-4; D not resolved. The V gene's germline CDR1 is MNHEY and CDR2 SMNVEV (reference sequence). Deletions cut 5 bases from V and 8 bases from J, with 12 bases between. The CDR3 consists of 13 residues. CDR3 sequence (DNA): TGTGCCAGCAGTCCCCGTCGGGGAGAAAAACTGTTTTTT. Translating gives CASSPRRGEKLFF.

The rearrangement joins TRBV30 to TRBJ2-1; no definite D call. The CDR3 sequence is 14 residues long. Per germline, CDR1 GTSNPN and CDR2 SVGIG (reference sequence). The V gene lost 6 bases and the J gene lost 4 bases, with 16 bases spanning the gap. The CDR3 region is CACNPQRKYNEQFF. In nucleotides, the CDR3 is TGTGCCTGCAATCCCCAGCGCAAGTACAATGAGCAGTTCTTC.

This chain's CDR3 is CASSFGIQVMNTEAFF. The CDR3, as DNA: TGTGCCAGCAGCTTCGGTATACAGGTCATGAACACTGAAGCTTTCTTT. The V and J genes are TRBV7-9 and TRBJ1-1, with D tentatively TRBD1 (5 bases). CDR3 size: 16 residues. The germline gives CDR1 SEHNR, CDR2 FQNEAQ (reference sequence). Trimming left V 3 bases short and J 0 bases short, with 14 bases between.

The chain carries TRBV5-1 and TRBJ2-5; D is perhaps TRBD1 (7 bases). Germline V gives CDR1 SGHRS, CDR2 YFSETQ. The CDR3 sequence is 15 residues long. Trimming cost V 4 bases and J 1 base, with 14 bases left between them. The CDR3 region has the DNA TGCGCCAGCAGCGCGGGACAGCTAAGCCAAGAGACCCAGTACTTC. Its protein product is CASSAGQLSQETQYF.

The chain couples TRBV5-4 to TRBJ1-6; 7 nucleotides agree with TRBD1. Germline V gives CDR1 SGHNT, CDR2 YYREEE (reference sequence). V shed 2 bases, J shed 2 bases, and the junction held 4 bases outside the gene matches. The CDR3 is made up of 16 amino acids. As DNA, the CDR3 is TGTGCCAGCAGCTTCGACGGGACAGCCTATAATTCACCCCTCCACTTT. This sequence encodes CASSFDGTAYNSPLHF. Combining the CDR3 with reference TRBV5-4 and TRBJ1-6 gives the whole variable domain ETGVTQSPTHLIKTRGQQVTLRCSSQSGHNTVSWYQQALGQGPQFIFQYYREEENGRGNFPPRFSGLQFPNYSSELNVNALELDDSALYLCASSFDGTAYNSPLHFGNGTRLTVT.

This clone was detected only a few times. The chain carries TRBV7-9 and TRBJ1-1, with D tentatively TRBD1 (5 bases). Germline CDR1 is SEHNR and CDR2 is FQNEAQ (reference sequence). The CDR3 covers 13 residues. Trimming left V 1 base short and J 3 bases short, with 6 bases between. The CDR3 nucleotides read TGTGCCAGCAGCTTAGGACAGCACACTGAAGCTTTCTTT. Its protein product is CASSLGQHTEAFF.

J is TRBJ2-1 and V is TRBV10-3; 8 bases fit TRBD2. CDR3 size: 16 residues. Trimming at V came to 2 bases and at J to 8 bases, leaving 11 bases not matched to a gene. Per the germline V gene, CDR1 is ENHRY and CDR2 is SYGVKD. The chain's CDR3 is CAISERGTSEWDEQFF. As DNA, the CDR3 is TGTGCCATCAGTGAGCGCGGGACTAGTGAGTGGGATGAGCAGTTCTTC.

The chain uses TRBV13 and TRBJ1-1, with 12 bases lining up with TRBD1. The V segment lost 2 bases and the J segment 11 bases; nucleotides outside the gene matches: 12. Germline CDR1 reads PRHDT; CDR2 reads FYEKMQ (reference sequence). The CDR3 consists of 16 residues. CDR3 in amino acids: CASSLTPGQGALGAFF. CDR3 coding DNA: TGTGCCAGCAGCTTAACCCCGGGACAGGGGGCGCTGGGGGCTTTCTTT.

This rearrangement joins TRBV30 to TRBJ1-2; D is unresolved. Germline-derived CDR1 and CDR2 are GTSNPN and SVGIG (reference sequence). Trimming stripped 0 bases from V and 4 bases from J, with 15 bases between. The CDR3 is 15 amino acids. CDR3 sequence reads: CAWSVRGMNGYGYTF. Written as DNA, the CDR3 is TGTGCCTGGAGTGTACGAGGGATGAATGGCTATGGCTACACCTTC.

The chain combines TRBV7-9 with TRBJ1-1; 8 nucleotides align to TRBD1. V was pared by 2 bases and J by 4 bases, with 3 bases of the junction left unmatched. This CDR3 spans 14 amino acids. Germline V gives CDR1 SEHNR, CDR2 FQNEAQ (reference sequence). CDR3 loop: CASSLNTGGTEAFF. The CDR3 DNA sequence: TGTGCCAGCAGCTTAAATACAGGGGGCACTGAAGCTTTCTTT.

The CDR3 region is CASSYGAGGKGYTF. The CDR3 DNA follows: TGTGCCAGCAGTTACGGGGCAGGGGGCAAAGGCTACACCTTC. J is TRBJ1-2 and V is TRBV6-6; 8 bases match TRBD1. Germline loops: CDR1 MNHNY, CDR2 SVGAGI (reference sequence). With V trimmed by 2 bases and J by 8 bases, 7 bases remained unmatched. The CDR3 has 14 residues.

CDR3 nucleotide sequence: TGTGCCAGCAGTGAAGGGGTAGCGAACTATGGCTACACCTTC. Its translation is CASSEGVANYGYTF. The chain combines TRBV6-1 with TRBJ1-2, with D hard to call. V lost 1 base and J 2 bases, leaving 8 bases between the germline ends. The CDR3 is 14 residues long. From germline, CDR1 is MNHNS and CDR2 SASEGT.

Here the CDR3 reads CASSHKKLSGGETQYF. In DNA, the CDR3 is TGTGCCAGCTCACACAAAAAGCTGTCCGGGGGCGAGACCCAGTACTTC. The rearrangement uses TRBV18 and TRBJ2-5, with D perhaps TRBD1 or TRBD2 (6 bases each). This CDR3 spans 16 amino acids. The V gene's germline CDR1 is KGHSH and CDR2 LQKENI. V was cut by 4 bases and J by 5 bases, with 20 bases left in between. Using reference TRBV18 and TRBJ2-5 for the parts outside the CDR3, the full variable domain is NAGVMQNPRHLVRRRGQEARLRCSPMKGHSHVYWYRQLPEEGLKFMVYLQKENIIDESGMPKERFSAEFPKEGPSILRIQQVVRGDSAAYFCASSHKKLSGGETQYFGPGTRLLVL.

The J gene is TRBJ1-2, the V gene TRBV5-1; D ambiguous. Germline CDR1 and CDR2: SGHRS and YFSETQ. V gave up 7 bases and J gave up 2 bases, with 27 bases separating them. The CDR3 sequence is 18 residues long. The CDR3 loop is CASVLQPGVPSSNYGYTF. Here the CDR3 DNA reads TGCGCCAGCGTCCTCCAACCGGGCGTTCCCTCTTCCAACTATGGCTACACCTTC. The variable domain in full, with the rest retrieved from reference TRBV5-1 and TRBJ1-2, is KAGVTQTPRYLIKTRGQQVTLSCSPISGHRSVSWYQQTPGQGLQFLFEYFSETQRNKGNFPGRFSGRQFSNSRSEMNVSTLELGDSALYLCASVLQPGVPSSNYGYTFGSGTRLTVV.

V gene TRBV30 combines with J gene TRBJ1-5; 9 nucleotides line up with TRBD1. V trimming: 3 bases; J trimming: 3 bases; junction bases outside the gene matches: 3. The CDR3 is 14 amino acids. Looked up from germline, CDR1 is GTSNPN and CDR2 is SVGIG (reference sequence). The CDR3 sequence is CAWRGQGNNQPQHF. The CDR3 bases are TGTGCCTGGAGGGGACAGGGAAACAATCAGCCCCAGCATTTT.

The chain has TRBV7-3 and TRBJ2-3; 7 bases line up with TRBD2. Germline trimming cut 1 base from V and 4 bases from J; bases unmatched to any gene: 8. The CDR3 is made up of 16 amino acids. The germline V gene has CDR1 SGHTA and CDR2 FQGTGA. CDR3 nucleotides: TGTGCCAGCAGCTTAAATGGCGGGGGTGCCTCAGATACGCAGTATTTT. Its protein product is CASSLNGGGASDTQYF.

The chain combines TRBV18 with TRBJ1-1; D ambiguous. The germline V gene encodes CDR1 KGHSH and CDR2 LQKENI. The V end lost 0 bases, the J end lost 2 bases, and 4 bases lay between the germline ends. The CDR3 covers 13 residues. CDR3 bases: TGTGCCAGCTCACCACCTCCTAACACTGAAGCTTTCTTT. It encodes CASSPPPNTEAFF. The entire variable domain, with the rest obtained from reference TRBV18 and TRBJ1-1, is as follows: NAGVMQNPRHLVRRRGQEARLRCSPMKGHSHVYWYRQLPEEGLKFMVYLQKENIIDESGMPKERFSAEFPKEGPSILRIQQVVRGDSAAYFCASSPPPNTEAFFGQGTRLTVV.

This chain joins TRBV5-1 and TRBJ1-2; 9 nucleotides line up with TRBD1. CDR3 length: 15 residues. J lost 7 bases, V lost 4 bases, and 11 bases had no gene match. Germline values: CDR1 SGHRS, CDR2 YFSETQ. CDR3 sequence: CASSATGTGSSGYTF. The CDR3, as DNA: TGCGCCAGCAGCGCAACCGGGACAGGGTCCTCTGGCTACACCTTC.

The rearrangement links TRBV4-1 to TRBJ1-1; D uncertain. Looked up from germline, CDR1 is MGHRA and CDR2 is YSYEKL. The CDR3 is made up of 14 amino acids. V dropped 4 bases and J dropped 3 bases, with 12 bases sitting between them. CDR3 sequence: CASSLRGGHTEAFF. Written as DNA, the CDR3 is TGCGCCAGCAGCCTAAGAGGCGGGCACACTGAAGCTTTCTTT.

Points on this clone: The junction departs from the called germline gene at one end, perhaps through a read error. The chain recombines TRBV5-6 with TRBJ1-2, with unresolved D. The CDR3 contains 14 residues. Germline V lookup: CDR1 SGHDT, CDR2 YYEEEE. This CDR3 is CASTLGWGNYGYTF. CDR3 nucleotides: TGTGCCAGCACCTTGGGTTGGGGTAACTATGGCTACACCTTC.

This chain connects TRBV5-1 to TRBJ2-2; 9 bases align to TRBD1. V was pared by 0 bases and J by 6 bases, with 3 bases of the junction left unmatched. CDR1 is SGHRS and CDR2 is YFSETQ in the germline V gene. This CDR3 spans 15 amino acids. The CDR3 bases are TGCGCCAGCAGCTTGGCCGGGACAGGGCCCGGGGAGCTGTTTTTT. This translates into CASSLAGTGPGELFF.